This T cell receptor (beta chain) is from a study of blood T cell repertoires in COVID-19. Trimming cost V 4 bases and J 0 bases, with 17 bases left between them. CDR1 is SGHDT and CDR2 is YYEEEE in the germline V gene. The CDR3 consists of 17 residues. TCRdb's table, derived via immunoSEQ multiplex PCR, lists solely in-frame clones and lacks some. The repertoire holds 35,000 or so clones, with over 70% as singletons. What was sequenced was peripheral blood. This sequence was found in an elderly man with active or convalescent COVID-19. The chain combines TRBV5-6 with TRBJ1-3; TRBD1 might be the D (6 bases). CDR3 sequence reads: CASSRYGQHNSGNTIYF. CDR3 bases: TGTGCCAGCAGCCGATACGGACAGCATAACTCTGGAAACACCATATATTTT.